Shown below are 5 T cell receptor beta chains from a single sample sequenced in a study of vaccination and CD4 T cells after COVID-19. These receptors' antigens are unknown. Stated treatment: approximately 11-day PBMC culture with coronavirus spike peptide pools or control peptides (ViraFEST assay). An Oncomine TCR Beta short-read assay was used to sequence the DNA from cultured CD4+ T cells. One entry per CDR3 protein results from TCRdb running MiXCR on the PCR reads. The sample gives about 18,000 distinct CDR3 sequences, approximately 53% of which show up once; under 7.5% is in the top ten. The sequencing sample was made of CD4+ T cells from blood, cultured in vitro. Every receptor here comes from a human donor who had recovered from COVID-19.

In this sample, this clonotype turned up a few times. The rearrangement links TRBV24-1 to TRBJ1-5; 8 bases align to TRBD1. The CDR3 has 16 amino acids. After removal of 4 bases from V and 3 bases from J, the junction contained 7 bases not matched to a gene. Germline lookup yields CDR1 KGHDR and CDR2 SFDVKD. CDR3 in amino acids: CATSDSRQGPNQPQHF. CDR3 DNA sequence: TGTGCCACCAGTGACTCCCGACAGGGGCCCAATCAGCCCCAGCATTTT.

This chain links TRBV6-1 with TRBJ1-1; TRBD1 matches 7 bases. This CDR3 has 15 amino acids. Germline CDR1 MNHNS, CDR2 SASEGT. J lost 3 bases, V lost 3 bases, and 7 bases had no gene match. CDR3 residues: CASSDFTGVDTEAFF. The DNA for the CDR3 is TGTGCCAGCAGTGATTTCACAGGGGTTGACACTGAAGCTTTCTTT.

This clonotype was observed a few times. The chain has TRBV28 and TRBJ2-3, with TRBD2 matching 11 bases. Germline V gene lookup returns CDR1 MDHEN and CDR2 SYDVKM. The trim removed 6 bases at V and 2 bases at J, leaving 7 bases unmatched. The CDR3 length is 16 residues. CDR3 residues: CASSSGTSGYTDTQYF. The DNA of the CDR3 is TGTGCCAGCAGCAGTGGGACTAGCGGATACACAGATACGCAGTATTTT. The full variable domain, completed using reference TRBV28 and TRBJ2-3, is DVKVTQSSRYLVKRTGEKVFLECVQDMDHENMFWYRQDPGLGLRLIYFSYDVKMKEKGDIPEGYSVSREKKERFSLILESASTNQTSMYLCASSSGTSGYTDTQYFGPGTRLTVL.

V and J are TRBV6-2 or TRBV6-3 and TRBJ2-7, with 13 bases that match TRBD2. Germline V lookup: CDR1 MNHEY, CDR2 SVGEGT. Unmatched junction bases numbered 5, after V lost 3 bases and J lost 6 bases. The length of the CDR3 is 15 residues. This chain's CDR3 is CASSYIGLAGAEQYF. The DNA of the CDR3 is TGTGCCAGCAGTTATATCGGACTAGCGGGAGCCGAGCAGTACTTC.

Here the CDR3 reads CASSLDGQGYGYTF. The CDR3 DNA follows: TGTGCCAGCAGCTTAGACGGACAGGGCTATGGCTACACCTTC. The chain carries TRBV7-6 and TRBJ1-2; 8 bases fit TRBD1. Germline-derived CDR1 and CDR2 are SGHVS and FNYEAQ. The CDR3 runs 14 residues. Germline trimming cut 1 base from V and 4 bases from J; bases unmatched to any gene: 2.